The clone carrying this T cell receptor beta chain was picked up a small number of times. The antigen is unknown. This record belongs to a study of T-cell memory formation after mild COVID-19. Background on the study: TCR clusters showed largely donor specificity. Whole-study findings and limits: The authors did not confirm SARS-CoV-2 specificity of second-wave clones peaking day 37. Contracting clones, day 15 to 85, had balanced CD4/CD8, and later expanders favored CD4+.

Germline V CDR1 and CDR2: SGHRS, YFSETQ. This CDR3 is 15 amino acids long. Losses at the gene ends were 0 bases for V and 6 bases for J; bases not matched to a gene: 8. TCRdb redid the calling of the 5' RACE reads with MiXCR, one entry per CDR3 protein. The sample comprises hundreds of thousands of distinct CDR3 sequences, 15% to 20% of which are singletons, and around 12% rests with the top ten. The sample taken for sequencing was PBMCs or a T cell subset sorted from them (not recorded which). This rearrangement joins TRBV5-1 to TRBJ2-7; 8 bases agree with TRBD2. This receptor was taken from an adult woman who had mild COVID-19 (a few samples of this study predate the infection). Cell type and time point are not known. The CDR3 DNA is TGCGCCAGCAGCTTGGAGGTAGCGGGATCCCCCGAGCAGTACTTC. Encoded protein: CASSLEVAGSPEQYF.